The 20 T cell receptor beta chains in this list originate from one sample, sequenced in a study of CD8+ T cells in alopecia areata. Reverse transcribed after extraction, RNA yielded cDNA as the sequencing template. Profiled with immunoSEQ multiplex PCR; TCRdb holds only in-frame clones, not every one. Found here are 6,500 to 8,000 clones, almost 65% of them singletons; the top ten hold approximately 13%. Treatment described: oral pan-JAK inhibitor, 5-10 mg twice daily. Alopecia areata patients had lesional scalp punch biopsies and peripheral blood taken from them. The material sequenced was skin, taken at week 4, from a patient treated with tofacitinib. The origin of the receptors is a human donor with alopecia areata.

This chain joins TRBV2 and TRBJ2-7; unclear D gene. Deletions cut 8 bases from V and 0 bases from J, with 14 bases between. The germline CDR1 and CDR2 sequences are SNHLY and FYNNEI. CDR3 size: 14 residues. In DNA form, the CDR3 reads TGTGCCAGCTTAGTCGATCCTTACTCCTACGAGCAGTACTTC. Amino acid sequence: CASLVDPYSYEQYF.

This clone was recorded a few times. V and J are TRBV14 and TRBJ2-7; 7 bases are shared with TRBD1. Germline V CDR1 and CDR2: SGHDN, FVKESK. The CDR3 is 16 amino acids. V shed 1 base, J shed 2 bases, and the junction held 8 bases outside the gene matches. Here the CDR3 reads CASSQAGTAFTYEQYF. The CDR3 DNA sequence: TGTGCCAGCAGCCAAGCAGGGACAGCCTTTACCTACGAGCAGTACTTC.

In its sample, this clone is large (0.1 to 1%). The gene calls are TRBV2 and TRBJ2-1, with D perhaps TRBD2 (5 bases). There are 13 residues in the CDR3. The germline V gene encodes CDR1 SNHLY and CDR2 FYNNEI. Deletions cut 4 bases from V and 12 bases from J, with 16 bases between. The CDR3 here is CASSVDSLSMQFF. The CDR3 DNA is TGTGCCAGCAGTGTGGACTCTTTGTCCATGCAGTTCTTC.

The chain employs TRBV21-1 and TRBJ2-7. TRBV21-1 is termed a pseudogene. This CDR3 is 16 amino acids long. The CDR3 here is CASSKVLLHVLDEQYF. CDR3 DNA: TGTGCCAGCAGTAAGGTACTGCTACACGTGTTAGACGAGCAGTACTTC.

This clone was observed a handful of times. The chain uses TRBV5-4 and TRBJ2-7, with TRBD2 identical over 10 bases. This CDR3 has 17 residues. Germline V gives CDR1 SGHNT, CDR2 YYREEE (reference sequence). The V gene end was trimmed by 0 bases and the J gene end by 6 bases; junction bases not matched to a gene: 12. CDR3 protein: CASSLAELAGIRGEQYF. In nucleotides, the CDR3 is TGTGCCAGCAGCTTGGCCGAACTAGCGGGAATACGAGGCGAGCAGTACTTC. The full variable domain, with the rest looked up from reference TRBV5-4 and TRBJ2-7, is ETGVTQSPTHLIKTRGQQVTLRCSSQSGHNTVSWYQQALGQGPQFIFQYYREEENGRGNFPPRFSGLQFPNYSSELNVNALELDDSALYLCASSLAELAGIRGEQYFGPGTRLTVT.

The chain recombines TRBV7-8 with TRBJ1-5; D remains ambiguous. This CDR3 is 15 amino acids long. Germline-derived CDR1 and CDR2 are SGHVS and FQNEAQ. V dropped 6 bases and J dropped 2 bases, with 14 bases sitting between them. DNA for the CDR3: TGTGCCAGCAGTCGTGACTCGAGGGGCAATCAGCCCCAGCATTTT. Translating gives CASSRDSRGNQPQHF.

CDR3 residues: CASRRWEPGLENTGELFF. The CDR3 region has the DNA TGTGCCAGTAGAAGGTGGGAGCCGGGACTCGAAAACACCGGGGAGCTGTTTTTT. The chain is built from TRBV19 and TRBJ2-2, with D perhaps matching TRBD2 (6 bases). V dropped 6 bases and J dropped 2 bases, with 22 bases sitting between them. The V gene's germline CDR1 is LNHDA and CDR2 SQIVND (reference sequence). The CDR3 spans 18 residues.

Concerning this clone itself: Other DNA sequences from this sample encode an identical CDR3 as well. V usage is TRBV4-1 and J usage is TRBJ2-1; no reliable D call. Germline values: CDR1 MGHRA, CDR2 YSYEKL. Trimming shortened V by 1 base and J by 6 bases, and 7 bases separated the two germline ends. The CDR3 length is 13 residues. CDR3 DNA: TGCGCCAGCAGCCAAGTTTCAAGCAATGAGCAGTTCTTC. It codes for CASSQVSSNEQFF.

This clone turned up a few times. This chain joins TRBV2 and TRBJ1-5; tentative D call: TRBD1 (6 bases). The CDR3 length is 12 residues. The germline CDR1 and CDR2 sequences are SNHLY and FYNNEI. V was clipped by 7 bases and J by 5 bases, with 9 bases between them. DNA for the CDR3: TGTGCCAGCAACAGGGACCATCAGCCCCAGCATTTT. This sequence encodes CASNRDHQPQHF.

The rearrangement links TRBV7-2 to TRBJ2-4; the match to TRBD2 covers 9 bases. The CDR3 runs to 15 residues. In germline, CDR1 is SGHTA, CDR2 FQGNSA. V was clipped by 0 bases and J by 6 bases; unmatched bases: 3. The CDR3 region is CASSLARLAVNIQYF. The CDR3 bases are TGTGCCAGCAGCTTAGCGAGACTAGCGGTAAACATTCAGTACTTC.

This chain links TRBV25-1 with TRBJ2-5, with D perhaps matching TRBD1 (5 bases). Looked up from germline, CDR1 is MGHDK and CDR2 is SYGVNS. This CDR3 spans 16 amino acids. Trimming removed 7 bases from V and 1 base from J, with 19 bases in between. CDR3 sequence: CASTEGATKIQETQYF. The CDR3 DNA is TGTGCCAGCACCGAAGGGGCCACAAAGATCCAAGAGACCCAGTACTTC.

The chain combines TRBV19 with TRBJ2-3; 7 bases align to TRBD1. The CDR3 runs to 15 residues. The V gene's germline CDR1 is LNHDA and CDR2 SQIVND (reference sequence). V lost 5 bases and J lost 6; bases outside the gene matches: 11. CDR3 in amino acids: CASSLRQGAFDTQYF. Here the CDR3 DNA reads TGTGCCAGTAGTCTTCGACAGGGAGCCTTCGATACGCAGTATTTT.

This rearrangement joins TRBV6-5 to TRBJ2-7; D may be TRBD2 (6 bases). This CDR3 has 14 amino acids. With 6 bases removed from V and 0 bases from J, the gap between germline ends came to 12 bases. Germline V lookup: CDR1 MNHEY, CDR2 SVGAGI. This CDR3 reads CASRALADSYEQYF. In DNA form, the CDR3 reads TGTGCCAGCAGGGCCTTAGCGGACTCCTACGAGCAGTACTTC.

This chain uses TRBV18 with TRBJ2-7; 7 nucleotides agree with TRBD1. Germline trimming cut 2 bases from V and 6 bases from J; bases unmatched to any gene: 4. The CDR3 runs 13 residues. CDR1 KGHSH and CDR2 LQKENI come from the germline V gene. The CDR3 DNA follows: TGTGCCAGCTCACCAGACAGGGTCGGCGAGCAGTACTTC. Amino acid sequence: CASSPDRVGEQYF.

In nucleotides, the CDR3 is TGTGCCAGTAGTAGAACAGGGAAAGAGGCTTCACCCCTCCACTTT. Protein sequence: CASSRTGKEASPLHF. The chain has TRBV19 and TRBJ1-6, with a weak D call TRBD1 (6 bases). Trimming stripped 4 bases from V and 9 bases from J, with 16 bases between. Germline V CDR1 and CDR2: LNHDA, SQIVND (reference sequence). The length of the CDR3 is 15 residues.

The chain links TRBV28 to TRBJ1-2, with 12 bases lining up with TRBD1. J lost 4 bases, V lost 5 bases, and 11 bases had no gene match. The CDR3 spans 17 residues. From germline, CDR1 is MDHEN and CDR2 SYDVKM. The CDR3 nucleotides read TGTGCCAGCAGTCCCGGGACAGGGGGCGAATGGGGCTATGGCTACACCTTC. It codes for CASSPGTGGEWGYGYTF.

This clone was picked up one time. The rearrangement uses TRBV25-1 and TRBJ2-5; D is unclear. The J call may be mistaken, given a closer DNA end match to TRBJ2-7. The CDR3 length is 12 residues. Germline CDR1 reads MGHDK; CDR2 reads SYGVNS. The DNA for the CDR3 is TGTGCCAGCAGTAGTGTTATAAACGAGCAGTACTTC. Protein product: CASSSVINEQYF.

CDR3 in DNA: TGCGCCAGCAGCCCGGGGACTAGCTTGGGCTACGAGCAGTACTTC. Encoded protein: CASSPGTSLGYEQYF. This rearrangement joins TRBV4-3 to TRBJ2-7; the match to TRBD2 covers 9 bases. Germline V gene data show CDR1 as LGHNA and CDR2 as YSLEER. Unmatched junction bases numbered 7, after V lost 4 bases and J lost 3 bases. The CDR3 covers 15 residues.

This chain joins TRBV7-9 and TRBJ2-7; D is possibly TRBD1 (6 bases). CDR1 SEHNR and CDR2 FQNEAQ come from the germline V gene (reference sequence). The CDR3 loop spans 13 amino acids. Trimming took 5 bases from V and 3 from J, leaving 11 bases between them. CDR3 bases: TGTGCCAGCAGCCTCGGACAGTTCTACGAGCAGTACTTC. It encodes CASSLGQFYEQYF.

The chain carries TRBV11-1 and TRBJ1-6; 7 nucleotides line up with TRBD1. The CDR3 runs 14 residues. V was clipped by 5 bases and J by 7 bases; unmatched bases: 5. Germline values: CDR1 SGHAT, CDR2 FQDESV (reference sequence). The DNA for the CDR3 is TGTGCCAGCAGCCAGACAGGGTCGAATTCACCCCTCCACTTT. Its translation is CASSQTGSNSPLHF.